These 3 T cell receptor beta chains originate from one sample sequenced in a study of T-cell memory formation after mild COVID-19. TCRdb reanalysed the 5' RACE reads using MiXCR and keeps one entry per CDR3 protein. Seen here are tens of thousands of distinct CDR3 sequences, roughly 25% observed once, and the top ten hold under 55%. Material: PBMCs or a T cell subset sorted from them (not recorded which). The receptor set was obtained from a man younger than 35 who had mild COVID-19 (a few samples of this study predate the infection). Cell type and time point are not known.

This sequence joins TRBV6-5 and TRBJ1-6; no definite D call. V was cut by 7 bases and J by 6 bases, with 10 bases left in between. The CDR3 is made up of 13 amino acids. In germline, CDR1 is MNHEY, CDR2 SVGAGI. The CDR3 nucleotides are TGTGCCAGCATGTTATCCCTTAATTCACCCCTCCACTTT. It encodes CASMLSLNSPLHF.

V gene TRBV5-1 combines with J gene TRBJ1-1; 10 bases agree with TRBD1. Trimming at V came to 2 bases and at J to 5 bases, leaving 15 bases not matched to a gene. Germline CDR1 and CDR2: SGHRS and YFSETQ. The CDR3 is 18 amino acids. This CDR3 reads CASSFGTGATRGVTEAFF. In DNA, the CDR3 is TGCGCCAGCAGCTTCGGGACAGGGGCCACCCGGGGGGTGACTGAAGCTTTCTTT.

In its sample, this clonotype was seen many times. The gene calls are TRBV7-9 and TRBJ2-2; TRBD1 is a possible D gene (6 bases). Deletions cut 3 bases from V and 6 bases from J, with 14 bases between. CDR1 and CDR2 (germline): SEHNR, FQNEAQ (reference sequence). The CDR3 sequence is 15 residues long. The DNA for the CDR3 is TGTGCCAGCAGCTTCCCCCAGGGGAAGTCCGGGGAGCTGTTTTTT. Translation: CASSFPQGKSGELFF.